The table lists the clone carrying this T cell receptor beta chain with many counts. Its target is not known. Unique molecular identifiers tagged the TCRbeta library. TCRdb re-called the PCR reads through MiXCR, storing one row per CDR3 protein. The top ten hold over 2% of the sample, which has hundreds of thousands of distinct CDR3 sequences, about an eighth seen once. The data belong to a study of T-cell reconstitution after alpha-beta-depleted transplantation in children. V dropped 4 bases and J dropped 0; count of bases not matched to a gene: 4. CDR3 size: 15 residues. CDR1 and CDR2 (germline): MDHEN, SYDVKM. Study observations and caveats: By about two months after transplant, alpha-beta T cells reportedly arose from several hundred graft clones that had expanded. It was newly produced T cells that mostly accounted for T-cell counts and diversity one year after transplant. From surviving recipient T cells and thymic progenitors came the high day-60 TCRbeta diversity observed in some patients.

Specimen: PBMCs, mostly from graft donor cells, collected 360 days after TCRalphabeta/CD19-depleted stem cell transplant. The TCR was taken from a male patient aged 10-17 years who had a stem cell transplant for acute myeloid leukemia, so the T cells may come from the graft donor. This chain uses TRBV28 with TRBJ2-5; 8 positions match TRBD1. CDR3 in amino acids: CASSSGGLYQETQYF. CDR3 DNA sequence: TGTGCCAGCAGTTCAGGGGGCCTGTACCAAGAGACCCAGTACTTC.